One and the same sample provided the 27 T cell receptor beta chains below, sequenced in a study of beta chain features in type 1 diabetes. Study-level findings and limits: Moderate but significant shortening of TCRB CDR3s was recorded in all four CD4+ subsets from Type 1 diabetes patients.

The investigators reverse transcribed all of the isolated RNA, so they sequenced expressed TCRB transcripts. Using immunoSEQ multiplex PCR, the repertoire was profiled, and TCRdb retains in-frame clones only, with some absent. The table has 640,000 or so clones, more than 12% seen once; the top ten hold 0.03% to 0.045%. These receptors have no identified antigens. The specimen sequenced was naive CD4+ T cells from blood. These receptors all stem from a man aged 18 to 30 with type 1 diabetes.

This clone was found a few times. CDR3 DNA sequence: TGTGCCAGCGGGAGGGCGGGTCCAGATACGCAGTATTTT. The encoded protein is CASGRAGPDTQYF. V gene TRBV25-1 combines with J gene TRBJ2-3; TRBD2 matches at 7 bases. CDR3 size: 13 residues. CDR1 MGHDK and CDR2 SYGVNS come from the germline V gene. V lost 8 bases to trimming and J lost 4 bases; unmatched junction nucleotides: 6.

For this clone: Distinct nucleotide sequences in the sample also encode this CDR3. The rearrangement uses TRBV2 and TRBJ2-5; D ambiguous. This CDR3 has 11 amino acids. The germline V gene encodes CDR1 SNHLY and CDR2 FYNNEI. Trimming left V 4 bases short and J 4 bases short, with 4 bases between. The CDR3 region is CASSAGETQYF. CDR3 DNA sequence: TGTGCCAGCAGTGCAGGAGAGACCCAGTACTTC.

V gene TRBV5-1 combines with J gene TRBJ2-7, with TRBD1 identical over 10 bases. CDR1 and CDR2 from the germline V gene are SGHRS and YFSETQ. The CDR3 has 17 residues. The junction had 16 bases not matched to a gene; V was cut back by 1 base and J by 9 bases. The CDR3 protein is CASSLTSRDRGNEGQYF. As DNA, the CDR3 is TGCGCCAGCAGCTTGACCAGTCGGGACAGGGGAAACGAAGGGCAGTACTTC.

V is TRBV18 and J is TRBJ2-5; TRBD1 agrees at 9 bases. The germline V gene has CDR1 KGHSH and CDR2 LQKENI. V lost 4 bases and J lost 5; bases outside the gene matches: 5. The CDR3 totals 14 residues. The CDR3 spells CASSRRDRDETQYF. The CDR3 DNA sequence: TGTGCCAGCTCACGCCGGGACAGGGATGAGACCCAGTACTTC.

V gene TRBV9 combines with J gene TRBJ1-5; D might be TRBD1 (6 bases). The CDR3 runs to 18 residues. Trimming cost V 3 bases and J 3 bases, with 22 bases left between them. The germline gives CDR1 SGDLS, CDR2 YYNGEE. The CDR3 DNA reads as TGTGCCAGCAGCGCTGATGACAGGCCCCTGCGAGACAATCAGCCCCAGCATTTT. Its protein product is CASSADDRPLRDNQPQHF. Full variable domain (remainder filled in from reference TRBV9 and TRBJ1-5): DSGVTQTPKHLITATGQRVTLRCSPRSGDLSVYWYQQSLDQGLQFLIQYYNGEERAKGNILERFSAQQFPDLHSELNLSSLELGDSALYFCASSADDRPLRDNQPQHFGDGTRLSIL.

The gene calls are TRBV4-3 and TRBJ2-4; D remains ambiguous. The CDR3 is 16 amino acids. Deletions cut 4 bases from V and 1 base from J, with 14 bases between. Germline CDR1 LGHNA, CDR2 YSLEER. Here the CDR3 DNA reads TGCGCCAGCAGCCCGCAGGTGGATCTGGCCAAAAACATTCAGTACTTC. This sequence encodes CASSPQVDLAKNIQYF.

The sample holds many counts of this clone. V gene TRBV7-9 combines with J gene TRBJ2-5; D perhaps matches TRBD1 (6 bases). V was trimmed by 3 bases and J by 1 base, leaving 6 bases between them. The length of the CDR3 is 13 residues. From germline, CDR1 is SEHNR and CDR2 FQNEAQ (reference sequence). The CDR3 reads CASSLGAQETQYF. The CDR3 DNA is TGTGCCAGCAGCTTGGGGGCCCAAGAGACCCAGTACTTC.

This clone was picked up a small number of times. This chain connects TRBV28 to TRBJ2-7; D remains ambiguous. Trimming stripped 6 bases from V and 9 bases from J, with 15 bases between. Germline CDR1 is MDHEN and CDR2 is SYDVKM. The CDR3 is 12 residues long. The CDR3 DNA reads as TGTGCCAGCAGCGGACGTGATACTGGGCAGTACTTC. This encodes CASSGRDTGQYF.

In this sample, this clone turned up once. CDR3 nucleotides: TGTGCCAGCAGTTTATTAGGGACTAGCGGGAGCAATGAGCAGTTCTTC. Its protein is CASSLLGTSGSNEQFF. V usage is TRBV28 and J usage is TRBJ2-1; 14 nucleotides agree with TRBD2. This CDR3 has 16 amino acids. V lost 1 base and J lost 6; bases outside the gene matches: 2. The germline V gene encodes CDR1 MDHEN and CDR2 SYDVKM.

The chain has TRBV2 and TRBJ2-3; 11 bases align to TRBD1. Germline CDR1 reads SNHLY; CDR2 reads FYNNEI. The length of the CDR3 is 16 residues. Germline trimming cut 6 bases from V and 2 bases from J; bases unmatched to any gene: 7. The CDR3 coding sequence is TGTGCCAGCAGCCCCCGGGACAGGGGGGTCACAGATACGCAGTATTTT. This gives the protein CASSPRDRGVTDTQYF.

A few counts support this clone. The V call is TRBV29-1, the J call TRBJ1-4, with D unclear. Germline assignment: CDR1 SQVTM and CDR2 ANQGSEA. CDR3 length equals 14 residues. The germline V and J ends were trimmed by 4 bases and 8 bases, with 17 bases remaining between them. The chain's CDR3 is CSVVDDLGGEKLFF. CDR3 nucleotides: TGCAGCGTTGTTGACGACCTTGGAGGCGAAAAACTGTTTTTT.

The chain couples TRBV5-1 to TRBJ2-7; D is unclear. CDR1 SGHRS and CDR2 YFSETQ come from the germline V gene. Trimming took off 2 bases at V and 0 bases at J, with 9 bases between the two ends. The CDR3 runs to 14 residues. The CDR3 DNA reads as TGCGCCAGCAGCTTCGACGGGTACTCCTACGAGCAGTACTTC. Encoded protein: CASSFDGYSYEQYF.

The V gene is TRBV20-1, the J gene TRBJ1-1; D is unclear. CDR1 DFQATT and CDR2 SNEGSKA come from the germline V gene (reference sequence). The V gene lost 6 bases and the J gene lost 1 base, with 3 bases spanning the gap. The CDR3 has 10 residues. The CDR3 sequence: CSATNTEAFF. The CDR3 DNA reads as TGCAGTGCGACGAACACTGAAGCTTTCTTT.

As DNA, the CDR3 is TGTGCCAGCAGTTCACTACAGGGGGCGGGGAATGAGCAGTTCTTC. Translation: CASSSLQGAGNEQFF. J is TRBJ2-1 and V is TRBV27; the match to TRBD1 covers 9 bases. The V gene's germline CDR1 is MNHEY and CDR2 SMNVEV (reference sequence). This CDR3 has 15 residues. V gave up 4 bases and J gave up 7 bases; unmatched junction bases: 8.

The CDR3 region is CASSLAGTGLGQPQHF. The CDR3 DNA reads TGTGCCAGCAGCTTAGCGGGGACAGGGTTAGGGCAGCCCCAGCATTTT. The chain carries TRBV7-2 and TRBJ1-5; 9 bases fit TRBD1. CDR3 length: 16 residues. The J segment lost 7 bases and the V segment lost 0 bases, leaving 7 bases of the junction unmatched. The germline V gene has CDR1 SGHTA and CDR2 FQGNSA.

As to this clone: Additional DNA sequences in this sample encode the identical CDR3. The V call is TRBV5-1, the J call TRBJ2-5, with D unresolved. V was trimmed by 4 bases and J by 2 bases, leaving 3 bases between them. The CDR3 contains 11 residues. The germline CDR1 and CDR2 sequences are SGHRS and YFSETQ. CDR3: CASSTQETQYF. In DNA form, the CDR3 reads TGCGCCAGCAGCACTCAAGAGACCCAGTACTTC.

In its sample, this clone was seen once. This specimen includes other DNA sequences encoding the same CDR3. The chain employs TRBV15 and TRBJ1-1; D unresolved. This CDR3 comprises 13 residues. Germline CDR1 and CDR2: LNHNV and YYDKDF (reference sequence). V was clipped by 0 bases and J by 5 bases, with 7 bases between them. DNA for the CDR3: TGTGCCACCAGCAGAGATAAGAGAACTGAAGCTTTCTTT. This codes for CATSRDKRTEAFF.

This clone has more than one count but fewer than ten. The CDR3 is CASSLIERGNTEAFF. The DNA for the CDR3 is TGCGCCAGCAGCTTGATCGAACGGGGAAACACTGAAGCTTTCTTT. The J gene is TRBJ1-1, the V gene TRBV5-1, with unresolved D. V was shortened by 1 base and J by 2 bases, with 12 bases between the two germline ends. CDR1 SGHRS and CDR2 YFSETQ come from the germline V gene. The CDR3 is made up of 15 amino acids. The variable domain in full, completed from reference TRBV5-1 and TRBJ1-1, reads KAGVTQTPRYLIKTRGQQVTLSCSPISGHRSVSWYQQTPGQGLQFLFEYFSETQRNKGNFPGRFSGRQFSNSRSEMNVSTLELGDSALYLCASSLIERGNTEAFFGQGTRLTVV.

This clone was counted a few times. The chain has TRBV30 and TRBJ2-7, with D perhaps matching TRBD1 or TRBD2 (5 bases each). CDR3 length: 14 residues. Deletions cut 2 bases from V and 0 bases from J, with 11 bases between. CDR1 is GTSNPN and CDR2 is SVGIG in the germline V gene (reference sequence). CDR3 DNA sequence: TGTGCCTGGAGTCGGGCAGGGAGCTCCTACGAGCAGTACTTC. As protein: CAWSRAGSSYEQYF. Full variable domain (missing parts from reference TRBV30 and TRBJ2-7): SQTIHQWPATLVQPVGSPLSLECTVEGTSNPNLYWYRQAAGRGLQLLFYSVGIGQISSEVPQNLSASRPQDRQFILSSKKLLLSDSGFYLCAWSRAGSSYEQYFGPGTRLTVT.

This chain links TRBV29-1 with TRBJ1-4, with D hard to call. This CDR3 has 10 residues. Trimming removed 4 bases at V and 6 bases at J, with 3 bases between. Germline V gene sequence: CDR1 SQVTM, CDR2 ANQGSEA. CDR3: CSVVDEKLFF. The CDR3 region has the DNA TGCAGCGTTGTGGATGAAAAACTGTTTTTT.

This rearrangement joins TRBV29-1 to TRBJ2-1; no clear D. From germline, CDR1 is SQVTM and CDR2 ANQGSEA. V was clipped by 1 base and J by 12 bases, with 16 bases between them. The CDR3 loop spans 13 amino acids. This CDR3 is CSVEAQVVGPQFF. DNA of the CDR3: TGCAGCGTTGAAGCCCAAGTGGTCGGACCGCAGTTCTTC.

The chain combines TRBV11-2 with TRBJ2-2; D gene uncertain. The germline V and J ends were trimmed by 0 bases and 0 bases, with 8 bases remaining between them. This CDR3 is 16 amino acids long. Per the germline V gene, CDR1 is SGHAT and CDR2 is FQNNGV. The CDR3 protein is CASSLDLQSNTGELFF. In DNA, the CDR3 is TGTGCCAGCAGCTTAGATCTGCAGTCGAACACCGGGGAGCTGTTTTTT. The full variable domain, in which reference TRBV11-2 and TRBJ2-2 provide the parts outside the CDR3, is EAGVAQSPRYKIIEKRQSVAFWCNPISGHATLYWYQQILGQGPKLLIQFQNNGVVDDSQLPKDRFSAERLKGVDSTLKIQPAKLEDSAVYLCASSLDLQSNTGELFFGEGSRLTVL.

The CDR3 nucleotides read TGTGCCAGCAGACATACAGGGGAAACTCAGAGGAACACTGAAGCTTTCTTT. As protein: CASRHTGETQRNTEAFF. The V and J genes are TRBV6-7 and TRBJ1-1, with 7 bases aligning to TRBD1. TRBV6-7 is an open reading frame, and its role is uncertain. J lost 1 base, V lost 6 bases, and 14 bases had no gene match. This CDR3 is 17 amino acids long.

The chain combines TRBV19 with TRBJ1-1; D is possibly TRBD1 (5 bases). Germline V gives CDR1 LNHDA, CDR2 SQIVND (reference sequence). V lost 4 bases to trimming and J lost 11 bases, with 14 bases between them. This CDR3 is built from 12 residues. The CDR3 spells CASSRGDALAFF. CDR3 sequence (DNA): TGTGCCAGTAGTAGGGGGGACGCTTTGGCTTTCTTT.

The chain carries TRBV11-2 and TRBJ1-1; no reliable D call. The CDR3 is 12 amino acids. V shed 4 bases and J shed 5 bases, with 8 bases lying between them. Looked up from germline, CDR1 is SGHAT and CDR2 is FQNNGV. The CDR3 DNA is TGTGCCAGCAGCTCCGTGGGGACTGAAGCTTTCTTT. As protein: CASSSVGTEAFF.

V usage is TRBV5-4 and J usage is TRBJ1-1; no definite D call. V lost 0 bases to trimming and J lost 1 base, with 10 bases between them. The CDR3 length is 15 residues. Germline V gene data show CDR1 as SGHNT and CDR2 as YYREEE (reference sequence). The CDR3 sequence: CASSLVGGENTEAFF. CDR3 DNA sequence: TGTGCCAGCAGCTTGGTAGGAGGAGAGAACACTGAAGCTTTCTTT.

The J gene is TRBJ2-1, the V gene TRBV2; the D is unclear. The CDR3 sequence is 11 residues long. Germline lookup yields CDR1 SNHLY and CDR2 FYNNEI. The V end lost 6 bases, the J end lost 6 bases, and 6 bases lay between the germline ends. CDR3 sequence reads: CASRDGNEQFF. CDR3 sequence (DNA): TGTGCCAGCAGGGACGGCAATGAGCAGTTCTTC.